What follows are 22 T cell receptor beta chains derived from one specimen sequenced in a study of molecular identifiers for immune sequencing clone quantification. TCRdb reprocessed the PCR reads via MiXCR and lists one record per CDR3 protein. The sample lists 490,000 or so distinct CDR3 sequences, under 30% seen once, with 0.7% to 0.9% in the top ten. Sequenced input: naive CD8+ T cells from blood, with Jurkat cell RNA spiked in. Subset described: FACS-sorted CD8+CD4-CCR7+CD45RA+ naive T cells. The receptors originated from a human donor in good health. Some libraries in this study had Jurkat cell RNA spiked in.

This chain uses TRBV27 with TRBJ2-2, with 12 bases matching TRBD1. CDR3 length equals 15 residues. Germline V lookup: CDR1 MNHEY, CDR2 SMNVEV (reference sequence). With 7 bases clipped from V and 7 bases from J, the junction kept 7 bases outside the gene matches. In DNA form, the CDR3 reads TGTGCCAGCACGGTCGGGACAGGGGGCTTCGGGGAGCTGTTTTTT. It specifies CASTVGTGGFGELFF.

This chain uses TRBV30 with TRBJ2-5; D gene uncertain. This CDR3 region has 11 residues. V lost 1 base, J lost 5 bases, and 5 bases lay in between. Germline values: CDR1 GTSNPN, CDR2 SVGIG (reference sequence). The CDR3 sequence is CAWSDSETQYF. CDR3 in DNA: TGTGCCTGGAGTGACTCGGAGACCCAGTACTTC.

About this clonotype itself: This could be a read error, since a much larger clone is one nucleotide away. The chain links TRBV4-1 to TRBJ1-5; no clear D. The CDR3 consists of 16 residues. V was pared by 3 bases and J by 2 bases, with 14 bases between. Germline assignment: CDR1 MGHRA and CDR2 YSYEKL. This chain's CDR3 is CASSQGSTQGNQPQHF. The DNA of the CDR3 is TGCGCCAGCAGCCAGGGATCAACCCAGGGCAATCAGCCCCAGCATTTT.

The table lists this clonotype with a count of one. The chain couples TRBV28 to TRBJ1-5; D ambiguous. V lost 1 base to trimming and J lost 5 bases, with 9 bases between them. From germline, CDR1 is MDHEN and CDR2 SYDVKM. The CDR3 extends over 14 amino acids. CDR3 DNA: TGTGCCAGCAGTTTATCAGGCGGCTATCAGCCCCAGCATTTT. The encoded protein is CASSLSGGYQPQHF. The complete variable domain, with remaining parts taken from reference TRBV28 and TRBJ1-5, reads DVKVTQSSRYLVKRTGEKVFLECVQDMDHENMFWYRQDPGLGLRLIYFSYDVKMKEKGDIPEGYSVSREKKERFSLILESASTNQTSMYLCASSLSGGYQPQHFGDGTRLSIL.

At least ten counts were recorded for this clonotype. This chain uses TRBV7-9 with TRBJ1-1; D is undetermined. Trimming shortened V by 1 base and J by 0 bases, and 9 bases separated the two germline ends. Germline CDR1 SEHNR, CDR2 FQNEAQ (reference sequence). The CDR3 runs to 15 residues. The CDR3 nucleotides are TGTGCCAGCAGCTTAGGGGTAGGGATGAACACTGAAGCTTTCTTT. Translated: CASSLGVGMNTEAFF.

This clonotype was seen a handful of times. The chain carries TRBV20-1 and TRBJ2-2; D is perhaps TRBD1 (6 bases). V dropped 1 base and J dropped 1 base, with 13 bases sitting between them. This CDR3 contains 16 residues. The V gene's germline CDR1 is DFQATT and CDR2 SNEGSKA (reference sequence). The CDR3 DNA is TGCAGTGCTAGAGCAATGGAGACAGGGAACACCGGGGAGCTGTTTTTT. Amino acid sequence: CSARAMETGNTGELFF.

Only a few counts were recorded for this clonotype. The chain is built from TRBV7-9 and TRBJ2-7; D not resolved. This CDR3 contains 14 residues. Looked up from germline, CDR1 is SEHNR and CDR2 is FQNEAQ (reference sequence). Trimming took 2 bases from V and 3 from J, leaving 11 bases between them. CDR3 sequence: CASSLPGPSYEQYF. CDR3 bases: TGTGCCAGCAGCTTACCGGGCCCGAGCTACGAGCAGTACTTC.

This clonotype was counted ten times or more. The gene calls are TRBV12-3 or TRBV12-4 and TRBJ1-1; 8 positions match TRBD1. CDR3 length: 14 amino acids. The ends lost 6 bases at V and 7 bases at J; junction bases unmatched: 10. Here the CDR3 DNA reads TGTGCCAGCAGAGGACAGGGATTCCCCTATGAAGCTTTCTTT. Encoded protein: CASRGQGFPYEAFF.

The chain combines TRBV20-1 with TRBJ2-7; TRBD1 matches at 10 bases. From germline, CDR1 is DFQATT and CDR2 SNEGSKA (reference sequence). V gave up 6 bases and J gave up 5 bases; unmatched junction bases: 10. The CDR3 is 14 amino acids. This CDR3 reads CSAAGGQGDNEQYF. In nucleotides, the CDR3 is TGCAGTGCCGCGGGAGGACAGGGGGACAACGAGCAGTACTTC.

Turning to this clonotype: Possible read error: a much larger clone is one base away. This chain links TRBV27 with TRBJ2-7; D is undetermined. Germline V gene lookup returns CDR1 MNHEY and CDR2 SMNVEV (reference sequence). Trimming removed 3 bases at V and 3 bases at J, with 9 bases between. This CDR3 has 13 amino acids. The CDR3 loop reads CASSFGQHYEQYF. In nucleotides, the CDR3 is TGTGCCAGCAGTTTTGGGCAGCACTACGAGCAGTACTTC.

V is TRBV5-6 and J is TRBJ2-5; D is possibly TRBD2 (5 bases). The V and J ends lost 7 bases and 7 bases respectively, with 20 bases between them. Germline V lookup: CDR1 SGHDT, CDR2 YYEEEE. This CDR3 spans 14 amino acids. The CDR3 is CASEKFPEAGTQYF. The CDR3 nucleotides read TGTGCCAGCGAAAAGTTTCCGGAGGCCGGGACCCAGTACTTC.

Ten or more counts support this clonotype. The chain joins TRBV28 to TRBJ1-5; the D is unclear. V lost 5 bases to trimming and J lost 8 bases, with 19 bases between them. CDR3 length equals 15 residues. The germline V gene encodes CDR1 MDHEN and CDR2 SYDVKM. The CDR3 DNA reads TGTGCCAGCAGTCGTAGGACGCAGGATTTTGAGCCCCAGCATTTT. Translation gives CASSRRTQDFEPQHF.

A remark on this clonotype: The missing conserved phenylalanine or tryptophan at the end of this CDR3 makes a read error likely. The chain has TRBV27 and TRBJ1-2; weak D call: TRBD1 (5 bases). The CDR3 contains 13 residues. Germline V gene data show CDR1 as MNHEY and CDR2 as SMNVEV (reference sequence). The V gene lost 5 bases and the J gene lost 2 bases, with 9 bases spanning the gap. In DNA, the CDR3 is TGTGCCAGCAGTACGGACAAGAACTATGGCTACACCATC. Its protein product is CASSTDKNYGYTI.

This clonotype came up a few times. The V call is TRBV11-3, the J call TRBJ2-3, with 9 bases fitting TRBD2. Germline V CDR1 and CDR2: SGHNT, YENEEA. The junction had 11 bases not matched to a gene; V was cut back by 5 bases and J by 2 bases. The length of the CDR3 is 17 residues. The CDR3 DNA is TGTGCCAGCAGCCCGGGCCGGCTAGCGGGAATCACAGATACGCAGTATTTT. Its translation: CASSPGRLAGITDTQYF.

The table lists this clonotype with a few counts. The CDR3, as DNA: TGCAGTGCTAGAGATTTAACAGGGGGTTACGAGCAGTACTTC. It codes for CSARDLTGGYEQYF. V usage is TRBV20-1 and J usage is TRBJ2-7, with 8 bases that match TRBD1. The CDR3 sequence is 14 residues long. Trimming at V came to 0 bases and at J to 4 bases, leaving 5 bases not matched to a gene. The germline CDR1 and CDR2 sequences are DFQATT and SNEGSKA (reference sequence).

This clonotype was detected a few times. The chain has TRBV18 and TRBJ2-5, with TRBD1 identical over 8 bases. Losses at the gene ends were 4 bases for V and 3 bases for J; bases not matched to a gene: 4. Germline CDR1 reads KGHSH; CDR2 reads LQKENI. This CDR3 is built from 14 residues. CDR3 amino acids: CASSRTGQEETQYF. The CDR3 DNA sequence: TGTGCCAGCTCACGAACGGGACAGGAAGAGACCCAGTACTTC.

This clonotype was detected many times. The rearrangement joins TRBV4-1 to TRBJ2-3; D may be TRBD1 or TRBD2 (5 bases each). This CDR3 region has 14 residues. The ends were cut back, 4 bases at V and 2 bases at J, with 10 bases in the middle. Germline CDR1 reads MGHRA; CDR2 reads YSYEKL. The CDR3 DNA follows: TGCGCCAGCAGCCCCACGGGGCCCACAGATACGCAGTATTTT. Encoded protein: CASSPTGPTDTQYF.

This clonotype has more than one count but fewer than ten. The chain recombines TRBV27 with TRBJ1-1; D might be TRBD1 (6 bases). CDR1 and CDR2 from the germline V gene are MNHEY and SMNVEV (reference sequence). The CDR3 consists of 13 residues. The V end lost 1 base, the J end lost 8 bases, and 11 bases lay between the germline ends. In DNA form, the CDR3 reads TGTGCCAGCAGTTTATTTGCAGGGGCGGAAGCTTTCTTT. This translates into CASSLFAGAEAFF.

This clonotype was found many times. The chain carries TRBV4-3 and TRBJ2-7; 8 nucleotides align to TRBD2. Germline values: CDR1 LGHNA, CDR2 YSLEER. The CDR3 spans 16 residues. V trimming: 0 bases; J trimming: 3 bases; junction bases outside the gene matches: 7. CDR3 loop: CASSQDLAGSGYEQYF. DNA of the CDR3: TGCGCCAGCAGCCAAGATCTAGCGGGTTCCGGCTACGAGCAGTACTTC.

Comments on this clonotype: A read error may explain this, as a much larger clone is one base away. The chain is built from TRBV19 and TRBJ2-3, with 7 nucleotides matching TRBD2. Germline assignment: CDR1 LNHDA and CDR2 SQIVND (reference sequence). Losses at the gene ends were 6 bases for V and 4 bases for J; bases not matched to a gene: 16. CDR3 length: 17 residues. DNA for the CDR3: TGTGCCAGTAGCTGGACTACCGCGGGAGAGCAACCAGATACGCAGTATTTT. This codes for CASSWTTAGEQPDTQYF.

Worth noting for this clonotype: The junction does not match germline at one end; this may be a read error. The genes are TRBV5-4 and TRBJ2-1; D gene unclear. Per the germline V gene, CDR1 is SGHNT and CDR2 is YYREEE (reference sequence). This CDR3 is 18 amino acids long. CDR3 residues: CASSSPWSRAVGYNEQLF. The CDR3, as DNA: TGTGCCAGCAGCTCCCCCTGGTCCCGGGCGGTGGGTTACAATGAGCAGCTCTTC.

This clonotype was seen ten or more times. This chain joins TRBV5-6 and TRBJ2-5, with unresolved D. The CDR3 sequence is 14 residues long. In germline, CDR1 is SGHDT, CDR2 YYEEEE. The ends were cut back, 0 bases at V and 5 bases at J, with 11 bases in the middle. CDR3 in DNA: TGTGCCAGCAGCTTGGGCCGCGCCCAGGAGACCCAGTACTTC. This gives the protein CASSLGRAQETQYF.